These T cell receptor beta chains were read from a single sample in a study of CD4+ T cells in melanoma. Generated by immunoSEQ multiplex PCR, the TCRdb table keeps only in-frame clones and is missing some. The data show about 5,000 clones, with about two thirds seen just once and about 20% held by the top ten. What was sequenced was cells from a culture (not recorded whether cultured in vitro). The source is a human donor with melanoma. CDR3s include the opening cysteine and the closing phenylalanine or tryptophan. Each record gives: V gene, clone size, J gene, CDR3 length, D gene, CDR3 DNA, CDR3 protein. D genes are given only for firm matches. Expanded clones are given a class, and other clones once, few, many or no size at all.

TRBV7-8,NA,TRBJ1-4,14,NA,TGTGCCAGCAGCATCAGGGGTCCAAATGAAAAACTGTTTTTT,CASSIRGPNEKLFF
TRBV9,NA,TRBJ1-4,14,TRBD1,TGTGCCAGCAGCGTAGGACAGGGCGGTGAAAAACTGTTTTTT,CASSVGQGGEKLFF
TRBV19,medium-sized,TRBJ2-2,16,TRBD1,TGTGCCAGTAGTATAACAGGGGGCCTCCTGGGCGGGGAGCTGTTTTTT,CASSITGGLLGGELFF
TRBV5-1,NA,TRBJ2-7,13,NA,TGCGCCAGCAGCTTGGTTGTGGGCTACGAGCAGTACTTC,CASSLVVGYEQYF
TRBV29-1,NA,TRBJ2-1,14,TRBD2,TGCAGCGTTGACGCTAGCGGGGGAGGTAATGAGCAGTTCTTC,CSVDASGGGNEQFF
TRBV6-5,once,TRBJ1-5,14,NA,TGTGCCAGCAGCCAAGAGGGTATTAATCAGCCCCAGCATTTT,CASSQEGINQPQHF
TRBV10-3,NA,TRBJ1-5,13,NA,TGTGCCATCAGTCCGAAAGGGGATCAGCCCCAGCATTTT,CAISPKGDQPQHF
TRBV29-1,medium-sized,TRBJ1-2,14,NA,TGCAGCGTTGTGGCGGCAGGGGTGGGCTATGGCTACACCTTC,CSVVAAGVGYGYTF
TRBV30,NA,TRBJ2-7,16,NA,TGTGCCTGGAGTGGGGGGTCAGGGTCACAGACCTACGAGCAGTACTTC,CAWSGGSGSQTYEQYF
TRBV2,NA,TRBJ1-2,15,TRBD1,TGTGCCAGCAGTACAAGACAGGGGCAACACTATGGCTACACCTTC,CASSTRQGQHYGYTF